This T cell receptor beta chain was sequenced in a study of OX40 agonist ivuxolimab in advanced cancers. Study-wide background: Under the entry rules, prior anti-PD-1, anti-PD-L1 or anti-CTLA-4 therapy was allowed, and about 40% had some. Notes on the study in general: Clonal expansion among partial responders at 0.1-3.0 mg/kg ranked near the lowest.

Germline-derived CDR1 and CDR2 are SEHNR and FQNEAQ (reference sequence). The V end was cut by 3 bases, the J end by 6 bases, with 11 bases between. This CDR3 spans 13 amino acids. The protocol was immunoSEQ multiplex PCR, while the TCRdb copy is restricted to in-frame clones and leaves out a portion. Of 65,000 to 80,000 clones listed, about 89% are singletons. On this clone itself: The antigen remains unidentified.

Autoimmune disease history or systemic immunosuppression was exclusionary. The starting material was CD4+ or CD8+ T cells sorted from blood, obtained in a trial of the OX40 agonist ivuxolimab. This chain uses TRBV7-9 with TRBJ2-5; possibly TRBD1 for D (6 bases). The receptor was derived from an adult with an advanced solid tumor such as melanoma, head and neck, liver or kidney cancer. This CDR3 is CASSLVGAQTQYF. The CDR3 nucleotides read TGTGCCAGCAGCTTGGTGGGGGCCCAGACCCAGTACTTC.